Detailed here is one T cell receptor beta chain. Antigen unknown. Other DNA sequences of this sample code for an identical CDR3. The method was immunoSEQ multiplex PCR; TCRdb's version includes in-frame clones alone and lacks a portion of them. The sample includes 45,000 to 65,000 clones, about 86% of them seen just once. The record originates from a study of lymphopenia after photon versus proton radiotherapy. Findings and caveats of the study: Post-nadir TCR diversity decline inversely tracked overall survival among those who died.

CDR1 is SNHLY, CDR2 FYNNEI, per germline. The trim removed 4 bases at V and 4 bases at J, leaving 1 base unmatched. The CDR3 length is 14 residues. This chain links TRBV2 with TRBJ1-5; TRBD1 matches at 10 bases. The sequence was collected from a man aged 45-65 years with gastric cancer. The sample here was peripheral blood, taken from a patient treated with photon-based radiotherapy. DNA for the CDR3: TGTGCCAGCAGTGGGACAGGGGGAAATCAGCCCCAGCATTTT. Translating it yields CASSGTGGNQPQHF.